The next 10 T cell receptor beta chains were all read from a single sample in a study of blood T cell repertoires in COVID-19. This table comes from immunoSEQ multiplex PCR, and its TCRdb copy is limited to in-frame clones, with some not included. The sample contains over 250,000 clones, about nine tenths of which appear only once. The source material was PBMCs or T cells enriched from blood (not recorded which). The source of these receptors is a woman aged 18-29 years who had recovered from COVID-19.

This clone occurred once. This chain links TRBV5-6 with TRBJ2-2, with D maybe TRBD1 (6 bases). Germline CDR1 is SGHDT and CDR2 is YYEEEE. Trimming took 2 bases from V and 7 from J, leaving 12 bases between them. The CDR3 sequence is 14 residues long. In DNA, the CDR3 is TGTGCCAGCAGCTTAGCAGGGGTCCACGGGGAGCTGTTTTTT. Its translation: CASSLAGVHGELFF. Drawing the rest from reference TRBV5-6 and TRBJ2-2, the complete variable domain is DAGVTQSPTHLIKTRGQQVTLRCSPKSGHDTVSWYQQALGQGPQFIFQYYEEEERQRGNFPDRFSGHQFPNYSSELNVNALLLGDSALYLCASSLAGVHGELFFGEGSRLTVL.

The chain couples TRBV19 to TRBJ1-1; perhaps TRBD1 as D (5 bases). Germline lookup yields CDR1 LNHDA and CDR2 SQIVND (reference sequence). Trimming removed 6 bases from V and 1 base from J, with 18 bases in between. This CDR3 has 16 residues. CDR3 sequence: CASSPGLQAGNTEAFF. For the CDR3, the DNA is TGTGCCAGTAGCCCGGGACTCCAAGCAGGGAACACTGAAGCTTTCTTT.

The gene calls are TRBV28 and TRBJ1-1, with no clear D. The CDR3 runs to 15 residues. Trimming removed 4 bases at V and 1 base at J, with 13 bases between. Looked up from germline, CDR1 is MDHEN and CDR2 is SYDVKM. The CDR3 DNA follows: TGTGCCAGCAGTTCCCCTGGCGAGGGGAACACTGAAGCTTTCTTT. It is translated as CASSSPGEGNTEAFF.

V gene TRBV6-2 or TRBV6-3 combines with J gene TRBJ1-1; TRBD1 matches 9 bases. The CDR3 contains 16 residues. Germline V lookup: CDR1 MNHEY, CDR2 SVGEGT. The J segment lost 11 bases and the V segment lost 4 bases, leaving 17 bases of the junction unmatched. As DNA, the CDR3 is TGTGCCAGCAGTTTAACGGACAGGGGAAAAGGCTTGGCGGCTTTCTTT. Its translation is CASSLTDRGKGLAAFF.

The genes are TRBV3-1 (or the pseudogene TRBV3-2) and TRBJ1-1; perhaps TRBD1 as D (6 bases). The length of the CDR3 is 13 residues. V was clipped by 3 bases and J by 5 bases, with 10 bases between them. Germline CDR1 is LGHDT and CDR2 is YNNKEL (reference sequence). CDR3 in DNA: TGTGCCAGCAGCCAGGGGGCGGAGACTGAAGCTTTCTTT. It is translated as CASSQGAETEAFF.

The V and J genes are TRBV5-8 and TRBJ2-5; D is perhaps TRBD2 (5 bases). The germline CDR1 and CDR2 sequences are SGHTS and YDEGEE. With 4 bases removed from V and 3 bases from J, the gap between germline ends came to 13 bases. This CDR3 is built from 14 residues. In DNA, the CDR3 is TGTGCCAGCAGCCTGAGGAGGAGAAAAGAGACCCAGTACTTC. Its translation is CASSLRRRKETQYF.

CDR3 DNA: TGTGCCAGCAGCTTGACAGGGGTCTACGAGCAGTACTTC. The encoded protein is CASSLTGVYEQYF. The chain carries TRBV5-6 and TRBJ2-7; 7 nucleotides align to TRBD1. This CDR3 is built from 13 residues. Looked up from germline, CDR1 is SGHDT and CDR2 is YYEEEE. V lost 1 base and J lost 3; bases outside the gene matches: 1. Full variable domain (missing parts from reference TRBV5-6 and TRBJ2-7): DAGVTQSPTHLIKTRGQQVTLRCSPKSGHDTVSWYQQALGQGPQFIFQYYEEEERQRGNFPDRFSGHQFPNYSSELNVNALLLGDSALYLCASSLTGVYEQYFGPGTRLTVT.

The chain joins TRBV27 to TRBJ1-2; D unresolved. The germline V gene has CDR1 MNHEY and CDR2 SMNVEV (reference sequence). CDR3 size: 12 residues. Trimming took 4 bases from V and 4 from J, leaving 7 bases between them. CDR3 residues: CASSSGAYGYTF. CDR3 coding DNA: TGTGCCAGCAGTTCCGGAGCCTATGGCTACACCTTC.

The rearrangement uses TRBV19 and TRBJ2-7; weak D call: TRBD2 (6 bases). CDR1 and CDR2 from the germline V gene are LNHDA and SQIVND (reference sequence). This CDR3 has 13 residues. Trimming removed 9 bases from V and 0 bases from J, with 12 bases in between. CDR3 protein: CASKVRGSYEQYF. CDR3 DNA: TGTGCCAGCAAGGTGCGGGGCTCCTACGAGCAGTACTTC.

The chain joins TRBV19 to TRBJ1-2; the match to TRBD1 covers 10 bases. The germline V gene has CDR1 LNHDA and CDR2 SQIVND (reference sequence). V was clipped by 4 bases and J by 7 bases; unmatched bases: 6. The CDR3 spans 14 residues. The DNA of the CDR3 is TGTGCCAGTAGTACAACCGGGACAGGGGCTGGCTACACCTTC. It is translated as CASSTTGTGAGYTF.